This TCR beta chain is from a study of T cells in Graves' hyperthyroidism and ophthalmopathy. Points from the study as a whole: Most thyroid clonotypes with frequency above 0.001 were detected in blood. The model made its ophthalmopathy prediction, and onset followed a median approximately 7 months later.

Hyperthyroidism in the patients, aged 18 to 65, was newly diagnosed and under 2 months in duration. With respect to this clonotype: Its antigen remains unknown.

RNA transcripts served as the template for amplifying TCR beta CDR3 regions. The TCR CDR3 first-round RT-PCR relied on the HTBI primer set. Each CDR3 protein is one row after TCRdb ran MiXCR on the multiplex PCR reads. The data show about 96,000 distinct CDR3 sequences, over 50% seen once. Germline V lookup: CDR1 SQVTM, CDR2 ANQGSEA. The junction had 10 bases not matched to a gene; V was cut back by 4 bases and J by 8 bases. The CDR3 is made up of 14 amino acids. The V and J genes are TRBV29-1 and TRBJ1-1; 10 bases match TRBD1. The TCR sequence derives from a woman aged 40 to 49 with Graves' hyperthyroidism. Sequenced sample: blood. Here the CDR3 DNA reads TGCAGCGTTGCCGGGACAGGGGCGGATGGGGAAGCTTTCTTT. Protein: CSVAGTGADGEAFF.